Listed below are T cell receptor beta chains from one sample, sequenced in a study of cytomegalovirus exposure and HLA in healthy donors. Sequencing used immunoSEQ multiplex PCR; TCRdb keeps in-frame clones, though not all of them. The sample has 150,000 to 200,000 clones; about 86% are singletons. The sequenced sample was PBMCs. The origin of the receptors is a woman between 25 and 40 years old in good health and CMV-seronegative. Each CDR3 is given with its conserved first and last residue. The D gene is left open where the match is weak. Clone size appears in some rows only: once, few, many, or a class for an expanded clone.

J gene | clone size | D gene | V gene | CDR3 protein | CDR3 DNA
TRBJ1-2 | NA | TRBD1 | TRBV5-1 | CASSQGQGGGYTF | TGCGCCAGCAGTCAGGGACAGGGAGGAGGCTACACCTTC
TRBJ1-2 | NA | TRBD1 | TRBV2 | CASSLGQGAGYGYTF | TGTGCCAGCAGCCTGGGACAGGGGGCTGGTTATGGCTACACCTTC
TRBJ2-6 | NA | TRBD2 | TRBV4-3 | CASSQALAGLSGANVLTF | TGCGCCAGCAGCCAAGCACTAGCGGGCCTCTCTGGGGCCAACGTCCTGACTTTC
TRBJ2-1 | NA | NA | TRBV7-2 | CASSARLVGVSDEQFF | TGTGCCAGCAGCGCACGACTAGTGGGAGTAAGCGATGAGCAGTTCTTC
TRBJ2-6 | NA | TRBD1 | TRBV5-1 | CASSLGTGVLGSGANVLTF | TGCGCCAGCAGCTTGGGGACAGGGGTGTTGGGTTCTGGGGCCAACGTCCTGACTTTC
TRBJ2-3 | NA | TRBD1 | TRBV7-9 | CASSVRDRESTDTQYF | TGTGCCAGCAGCGTCCGGGACAGGGAGAGCACAGATACGCAGTATTTT
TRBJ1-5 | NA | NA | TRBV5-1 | CASSLESGSGNQPQHF | TGCGCCAGCAGCTTGGAATCCGGGTCCGGCAATCAGCCCCAGCATTTT
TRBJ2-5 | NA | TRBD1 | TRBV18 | CASSPLGQSPRETQYF | TGTGCCAGCTCACCTTTGGGACAGTCGCCACGAGAGACCCAGTACTTC
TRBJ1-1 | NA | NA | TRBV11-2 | CASNAGGPLLNTEAFF | TGTGCCAGCAACGCGGGGGGACCACTTTTGAACACTGAAGCTTTCTTT
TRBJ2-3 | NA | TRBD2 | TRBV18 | CASSAGTTEDTQYF | TGTGCCAGCTCGGCCGGGACTACTGAAGATACGCAGTATTTT
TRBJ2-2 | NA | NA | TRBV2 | CASRRGSTSNTGELFF | TGTGCCAGCCGACGGGGGAGCACATCGAACACCGGGGAGCTGTTTTTT
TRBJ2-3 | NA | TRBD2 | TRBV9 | CASSSGIAGGATDTQYF | TGTGCCAGCAGCTCAGGTATAGCGGGAGGAGCCACAGATACGCAGTATTTT
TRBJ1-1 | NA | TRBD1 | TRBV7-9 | CASSLGGQGVDRDTEAFF | TGTGCCAGCAGCTTAGGGGGCCAGGGGGTAGATAGGGACACTGAAGCTTTCTTT
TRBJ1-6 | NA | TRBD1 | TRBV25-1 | CASSGTGGMAYNSPLHF | TGTGCCAGCAGTGGAACAGGGGGTATGGCCTATAATTCACCCCTCCACTTT
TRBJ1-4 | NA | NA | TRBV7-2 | CASSFPGEKLFF | TGTGCCAGCAGCTTCCCAGGGGAAAAACTGTTTTTT
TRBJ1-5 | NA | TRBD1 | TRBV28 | CATYGGTGGGQPQHF | TGTGCCACCTACGGAGGGACAGGGGGCGGTCAGCCCCAGCATTTT
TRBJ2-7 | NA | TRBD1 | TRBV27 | CASSLLGQGIYEQYF | TGTGCCAGCAGTTTACTGGGACAGGGGATCTACGAGCAGTACTTC
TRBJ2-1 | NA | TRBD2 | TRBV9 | CASSAGGLAENEQFF | TGTGCCAGCAGCGCGGGGGGACTAGCGGAAAATGAGCAGTTCTTC
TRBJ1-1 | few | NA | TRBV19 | CASTILQGSTEAFF | TGTGCCAGTACCATCCTACAGGGTTCAACTGAAGCTTTCTTT
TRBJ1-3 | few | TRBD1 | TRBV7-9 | CASSLGGTGTGNTIYF | TGTGCCAGCAGCTTAGGTGGGACAGGGACTGGAAACACCATATATTTT
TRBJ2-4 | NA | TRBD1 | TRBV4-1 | CASSLGQQFENIQYF | TGCGCCAGCAGCCTGGGACAGCAGTTCGAAAACATTCAGTACTTC
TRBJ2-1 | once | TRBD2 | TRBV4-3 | CASSQVSGASGDEQFF | TGCGCCAGCAGCCAAGTAAGCGGGGCTTCCGGGGATGAGCAGTTCTTC
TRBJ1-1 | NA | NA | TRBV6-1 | CASSEAGRPAFF | TGTGCCAGCAGTGAAGCAGGCAGGCCAGCTTTCTTT
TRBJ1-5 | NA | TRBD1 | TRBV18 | CASSPRSDRVFNQPQHF | TGTGCCAGCTCACCTCGCTCGGACAGGGTTTTCAATCAGCCCCAGCATTTT
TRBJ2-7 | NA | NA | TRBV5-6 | CASSLKQSAYEQYF | TGTGCCAGCAGCTTGAAACAGTCGGCCTACGAGCAGTACTTC
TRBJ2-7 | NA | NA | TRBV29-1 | CSVGRDYEQYF | TGCAGCGTTGGACGGGACTACGAGCAGTACTTC